The 30 T cell receptor beta chains below were found in one sample sequenced in a study of tumor-infiltrating lymphocytes in primary liver carcinoma. Bulk tissue was left unsorted, and RNA and DNA were co-extracted from 20-30 mg of it. Production of TCR beta cDNA used around 500 ng total RNA together with a constant-region primer. Each TCR beta library was derived from three nested multiplex PCR rounds that employed slightly modified ARM-PCR. Amplification in the first two PCR rounds was performed using TRBV1-TRBV30 forward primers and a C-beta reverse primer for 10 cycles each. One entry per CDR3 protein, called by TCRdb with MiXCR from the multiplex PCR reads. The sample includes approximately 190,000 distinct CDR3 sequences, approximately 86% of them seen just once. The material sequenced was tumor tissue from primary liver carcinoma. The receptors come from a man aged 35 to 55 with primary liver carcinoma and hepatitis B virus infection.

Points on this clonotype: The germline gene is not matched at one end of the junction; a read error may be the cause. The V call is TRBV29-1, the J call TRBJ2-1; the match to TRBD2 covers 13 bases. CDR1 is SQVTM and CDR2 is ANQGSEA in the germline V gene. This CDR3 comprises 13 residues. The CDR3 loop reads CSGTSGKHYEQSF. For the CDR3, the DNA is TGTAGCGGGACTAGCGGGAAGCACTATGAGCAGTCCTTC.

This clonotype is a singleton in its sample. At one end, the junction sequence differs from germline, possibly due to a read error. The chain is built from TRBV7-8 and TRBJ2-1, with 11 positions matching TRBD2. The CDR3 is 17 amino acids. Germline V lookup: CDR1 SGHVS, CDR2 FQNEAQ. CDR3 loop: CTSGFLAGGPVSNEQFF. The CDR3 DNA reads TGTACCAGCGGCTTCTTAGCGGGAGGGCCGGTTTCCAATGAGCAGTTCTTC.

The gene calls are TRBV6-1 and TRBJ2-7, with D possibly called TRBD1 or TRBD2 (6 bases each). Per the germline V gene, CDR1 is MNHNS and CDR2 is SASEGT. There are 16 residues in the CDR3. As DNA, the CDR3 is TGTGCCAACAGTGAGGATCCAGGAGGGGGCTCCTACGAGCAGTACGTC. This codes for CANSEDPGGGSYEQYV.

V gene TRBV20-1 combines with J gene TRBJ2-5; 11 nucleotides match TRBD2. The CDR3 runs 15 residues. Germline loops: CDR1 DFQATT, CDR2 SNEGSKA (reference sequence). Trimming cost V 0 bases and J 5 bases; bases outside gene matches: 5. The CDR3 reads CSARDKTSGSETQYF. Written as DNA, the CDR3 is TGCAGTGCTAGAGATAAAACTAGCGGGAGCGAGACCCAGTACTTC.

This clonotype was counted a single time. The J gene is TRBJ1-2, the V gene TRBV4-1; unclear D gene. Trimming took off 9 bases at V and 4 bases at J, with 24 bases between the two ends. The CDR3 is 16 residues long. Per the germline V gene, CDR1 is MGHRA and CDR2 is YSYEKL. Here the CDR3 reads CASTQDNVGPVYGYTF. CDR3 sequence (DNA): TGCGCCAGTACCCAAGATAATGTTGGCCCGGTCTATGGCTACACCTTC.

Of note for this clonotype: The junction departs from the called germline gene at one end, perhaps through a read error. The chain is built from TRBV6-5 and TRBJ1-2, with 7 bases that match TRBD1. CDR1 is MNHEY and CDR2 is SVGAGI in the germline V gene. The CDR3 consists of 13 residues. CDR3: CASSKTGEDGYSF. The DNA of the CDR3 is TGTGCCAGTAGTAAAACAGGGGAAGATGGCTACTCCTTC.

This clonotype showed up just a few times. A junction end diverges from the germline sequence, so it may reflect a read error. The chain joins TRBV4-2 to TRBJ2-1, with 10 nucleotides matching TRBD1. The CDR3 is made up of 16 amino acids. The germline V gene encodes CDR1 LGHNA and CDR2 YNFKEQ. The CDR3, as DNA: TGTGCCAGCAGCCTTGCCGGGGGACAGGGGAACAATGAACAGTTCTTC. It codes for CASSLAGGQGNNEQFF.

J is TRBJ2-4 and V is TRBV29-1; D not certain. The CDR3 is 13 amino acids. V shed 0 bases and J shed 10 bases, with 13 bases lying between them. Germline V lookup: CDR1 SQVTM, CDR2 ANQGSEA. For the CDR3, the DNA is TGCAGCGTTGAAGAACCCGGTCATAAGATTCAGTACTTC. Translating it yields CSVEEPGHKIQYF.

The chain uses TRBV28 and TRBJ2-3; D is possibly TRBD2 (6 bases). Germline CDR1 is MDHEN and CDR2 is SYDVKM. V was pared by 5 bases and J by 6 bases, with 21 bases between. CDR3 length equals 16 residues. CDR3 sequence (DNA): TGTGCCAGCAGTCCGTCGTTGGCGGGAAAGTCGGATACGCAGTATTTT. Amino acid sequence: CASSPSLAGKSDTQYF.

Of note for this clonotype: The junction departs from the called germline gene at one end, perhaps through a read error. The J gene is TRBJ2-1, the V gene TRBV30; D is unresolved. Germline assignment: CDR1 GTSNPN and CDR2 SVGIG (reference sequence). CDR3 length: 11 amino acids. CDR3 nucleotide sequence: TGCGCCTGGAGTCTCCTCAATGAGCGGTTCTTC. Translation gives CAWSLLNERFF.

Details on this clonotype: Here the CDR3 omits its conserved ending phenylalanine or tryptophan, so a read error is the likely source. The DNA is left out, because the CDR3 cannot be placed on it with certainty; the CDR3 is given as TCRdb lists it. The chain combines TRBV29-1 with TRBJ2-1; TRBD1 is taken as the D call from the table, unchecked against the DNA. 10 amino acids form the CDR3, both terminal residues included. The V gene's germline CDR1 is SQVTM and CDR2 ANQGSEA. CDR3 amino acids: CSVVRALLFL.

Turning to this clonotype: A read error is likely, as this CDR3 ends without the conserved phenylalanine or tryptophan. Because the CDR3's place on the DNA is in doubt, the DNA is left out and the CDR3 is given as listed by TCRdb. V and J are TRBV11-2 and TRBJ2-3; TRBD1 reflects the table's D call only, with no check against the DNA. Per the germline V gene, CDR1 is SGHAT and CDR2 is FQNNGV. The length of the CDR3 is 16 amino acids, counting both ends. The CDR3: CASSIRSTGNTDTHCL.

There are a few counts of this clonotype. For the CDR3, the DNA is TGTGTCAGTAGCCTCCGGGACAGGACCCACGAGCAGTACTTC. As protein: CVSSLRDRTHEQYF. The chain carries TRBV6-2 or TRBV6-3 and TRBJ2-7, with 8 bases lining up with TRBD1. The CDR3 length is 14 residues. Germline V gene lookup returns CDR1 MNHEY and CDR2 SVGEGT.

With regard to this clonotype: An end of the junction differs from the germline gene, which may be a read error. This chain uses TRBV12-3 or TRBV12-4 with TRBJ2-1; D is uncertain. There are 13 residues in the CDR3. The CDR3 is CANSFGRDNERFF. The CDR3 nucleotides read TGTGCCAACAGTTTTGGCAGAGACAATGAGCGGTTCTTC.

The chain has TRBV29-1 and TRBJ2-1; the match to TRBD1 covers 7 bases. The V gene end was trimmed by 6 bases and the J gene end by 11 bases; junction bases not matched to a gene: 13. From germline, CDR1 is SQVTM and CDR2 ANQGSEA. The CDR3 loop spans 13 amino acids. CDR3 bases: TGCAGCGTCATGGGCCCTGGACAGGATAAGCAGTTCTTC. Translated: CSVMGPGQDKQFF.

Of note for this clonotype: The germline gene is not matched at one end of the junction; a read error may be the cause. The chain has TRBV12-3 or TRBV12-4 and TRBJ2-3, with TRBD2 as a possible D gene (5 bases). The CDR3 runs to 16 residues. CDR3 loop: CSSSRLGLVGTDTQYF. CDR3 in DNA: TGTTCCAGCAGCCGCCTAGGACTGGTGGGCACAGATACGCAGTATTTT.

About this clonotype: Germline and junction disagree at one end, which may indicate a read error. The rearrangement joins TRBV29-1 to TRBJ2-7; the match to TRBD2 covers 8 bases. Germline values: CDR1 SQVTM, CDR2 ANQGSEA. The CDR3 length is 15 residues. DNA of the CDR3: TGCAGCGTCGAAGACCCGGGAGGGAGCTCCTATGTGCAGTACTTC. Its translation: CSVEDPGGSSYVQYF.

V is TRBV11-1 and J is TRBJ2-3; TRBD2 matches 16 bases. The V gene's germline CDR1 is SGHAT and CDR2 FQDESV (reference sequence). The CDR3 extends over 16 amino acids. V shed 9 bases, J shed 3 bases, and the junction held 6 bases outside the gene matches. CDR3 coding DNA: TGTGCCAGATGCGGGGGACTAGCGGGAGGGACAGATACGCAGTATTTT. Translation gives CARCGGLAGGTDTQYF.

Notes on this clonotype: A junction end diverges from the germline sequence, so it may reflect a read error. This chain links TRBV6-5 with TRBJ2-7; 11 bases are a match to TRBD1. Germline CDR1 is MNHEY and CDR2 is SVGAGI. This CDR3 contains 15 residues. CDR3: CATSDGTGGGYEQYF. CDR3 bases: TGTGCCACCAGTGACGGGACAGGGGGAGGTTACGAGCAGTACTTC.

The chain has TRBV29-1 and TRBJ2-1, with D maybe TRBD2 (6 bases). The CDR3 runs 12 residues. V dropped 8 bases and J dropped 15 bases, with 23 bases sitting between them. CDR1 SQVTM and CDR2 ANQGSEA come from the germline V gene. CDR3 bases: TGCAGCCTCGCTCTTATTAGCGGAAGAGTGTTCTTC. Its translation: CSLALISGRVFF.

Remarks on this clonotype: Germline and junction disagree at one end, which may indicate a read error. V gene TRBV29-1 combines with J gene TRBJ2-3; 10 bases agree with TRBD1. The CDR3 loop spans 14 amino acids. The V gene's germline CDR1 is SQVTM and CDR2 ANQGSEA. The CDR3 sequence: CSIEGQGSSDTQCF. CDR3 DNA sequence: TGCAGCATTGAGGGACAGGGGAGTTCAGATACGCAGTGTTTT.

This clonotype was seen more than once but under ten times. One end of the junction varies from germline; a read error may be responsible. The chain combines TRBV4-3 with TRBJ2-5, with a weak D call TRBD2 (6 bases). Germline CDR1 reads LGHNA; CDR2 reads YSLEER. CDR3 length: 15 residues. CDR3 coding DNA: TGTACCAGCAGCCAAGAGGGACTGCCGTCTGAGACCCAGTACTTC. It codes for CTSSQEGLPSETQYF.

Remarks on this clonotype: Mismatch with germline at one junction end may stem from a read error. The gene calls are TRBV5-1 and TRBJ1-6, with a weak D call TRBD1 (5 bases). The CDR3 is made up of 15 amino acids. Germline-derived CDR1 and CDR2 are SGHRS and YFSETQ. The CDR3 DNA is TGCGCCAGCAGTTTGGAAAGGGGAAATAATTCACCCCTCCACTTT. The encoded protein is CASSLERGNNSPLHF. The complete variable domain, with remaining parts taken from reference TRBV5-1 and TRBJ1-6, reads KAGVTQTPRYLIKTRGQQVTLSCSPISGHRSVSWYQQTPGQGLQFLFEYFSETQRNKGNFPGRFSGRQFSNSRSEMNVSTLELGDSALYLCASSLERGNNSPLHFGNGTRLTVT.

This clonotype was detected only once. The junction does not match germline at one end; this may be a read error. J is TRBJ2-1 and V is TRBV5-1; 10 bases agree with TRBD2. CDR3 size: 16 residues. Germline V lookup: CDR1 SGHRS, CDR2 YFSETQ. The CDR3 region has the DNA TGCGCCAGCAGCTCTAGCGGGGGCCAAACCTACATTGAGCAGTTCTTC. This codes for CASSSSGGQTYIEQFF.

A word on this clonotype: A junction boundary mismatches the germline segment, possibly from a read error. The chain recombines TRBV28 with TRBJ1-2; D is perhaps TRBD1 (6 bases). CDR1 MDHEN and CDR2 SYDVKM come from the germline V gene. The CDR3 loop spans 15 amino acids. The CDR3 nucleotides read TGTGCTAGCAGTGTAACAGGGCTGGATCTGAGTGGCTACACCTTC. It specifies CASSVTGLDLSGYTF.

Points on this clonotype: Likely a read error: the CDR3 ends without its conserved phenylalanine or tryptophan. The chain couples TRBV7-9 to TRBJ1-1, with unresolved D. The CDR3 extends over 12 amino acids. The V gene lost 6 bases and the J gene lost 2 bases, with 7 bases spanning the gap. In germline, CDR1 is SEHNR, CDR2 FQNEAQ (reference sequence). The CDR3 DNA sequence: TGTGCCAGCAGGTGGGATAACACTGAAGCTTTCTCT. This translates into CASRWDNTEAFS.

The chain couples TRBV5-1 to TRBJ2-3; D uncertain. This CDR3 spans 14 amino acids. Germline V CDR1 and CDR2: SGHRS, YFSETQ. V lost 1 base and J 3 bases, leaving 9 bases between the germline ends. In DNA, the CDR3 is TGCGCCAGCAGCTTGCTGTATCGAACAGATACGCAGTATTTT. Protein: CASSLLYRTDTQYF.

This clonotype has just one count. DNA of the CDR3: TGTGCCTGTAGTTTAACTACAGACCAAGAGACCCAGTACTTC. Translating gives CACSLTTDQETQYF. The chain combines TRBV12-3 or TRBV12-4 with TRBJ2-5; D unclear. Trimming cost V 11 bases and J 0 bases, with 16 bases left between them. This CDR3 is 14 amino acids long.

As for this clonotype: One junction end does not reproduce the germline sequence, and a read error may be involved. The chain combines TRBV10-3 with TRBJ1-1, with no clear D. The CDR3 spans 12 residues. The germline CDR1 and CDR2 sequences are ENHRY and SYGVKD. As DNA, the CDR3 is TGTGCCATCAGTGACCCGTTCACTGAAGGTTTCTTT. It is translated as CAISDPFTEGFF.

As for this clonotype: Germline and junction disagree at one end, which may indicate a read error. The CDR3 loop reads CTSSTPRDSTDTQYF. The DNA for the CDR3 is TGTACCAGCAGTACGCCGAGGGATAGCACAGATACGCAGTATTTT. This rearrangement joins TRBV11-1 to TRBJ2-3; TRBD2 might be the D (5 bases). Germline V gene lookup returns CDR1 SGHAT and CDR2 FQDESV (reference sequence). The CDR3 is 15 residues long.